A selection of T cell receptor beta chains follows, all from one sample in a study of cytomegalovirus exposure and HLA in healthy donors. This table comes from immunoSEQ multiplex PCR, and its TCRdb copy is limited to in-frame clones, with some not included. The data contain 150,000 to 200,000 clones, around 80% of them seen just once; the ten biggest clones take up less than 2.5%. Input material: PBMCs. These receptors were taken from a woman aged 45-65 years in good health and CMV-seronegative. Both conserved end residues are part of each CDR3. The D gene is left open where the match is weak. Clone size is shown for a subset of rows, as once, few, many or a class of expanded clone.

j_gene | abundance | v_gene | d_gene | CDR3nt | CDR3aa
TRBJ2-2 | NA | TRBV29-1 | TRBD1 | TGCAGCGTTTCGACAGGGTTAACCGGGGAGCTGTTTTTT | CSVSTGLTGELFF
TRBJ1-1 | NA | TRBV7-9 | NA | TGTGCCAGCAGCTCGCTCCAAACTCCCGGTTGGACTGAAGCTTTCTTT | CASSSLQTPGWTEAFF
TRBJ2-4 | once | TRBV7-6 | TRBD1 | TGTGCCAGCAGCCTAGGGCCTCAGGGGGACATTCAGTACTTC | CASSLGPQGDIQYF
TRBJ1-4 | NA | TRBV7-8 | TRBD1 | TGTGCCAGCAGCTTAGGGGACAGGACTAATGAAAAACTGTTTTTT | CASSLGDRTNEKLFF
TRBJ1-6 | NA | TRBV27 | NA | TGTGCCAGCAGTTTACAGCGGGGGGCGAAAAATTCACCCCTCCACTTT | CASSLQRGAKNSPLHF
TRBJ1-3 | NA | TRBV7-2 | TRBD1 | TGTGCCAGCAGCCGACGGACAGGCGCTAGCTCTGGAAACACCATATATTTT | CASSRRTGASSGNTIYF
TRBJ1-6 | NA | TRBV2 | NA | TGTGCCAGCAGTAGCACCTTCGTGACACCCCTCCACTTT | CASSSTFVTPLHF
TRBJ1-6 | NA | TRBV21-1 | NA | TGTGCCAGCAATCCCCCCCCCAAACAGTATAATTCACCCCTCCACTTT | CASNPPPKQYNSPLHF
TRBJ2-7 | NA | TRBV28 | NA | TGTGCCAGCAGAGATACGGGAGTGAGCGAGCAGTACTTC | CASRDTGVSEQYF
TRBJ2-7 | few | TRBV28 | NA | TGTGCCAGCAAGACAGCCTACGAGCAGTACTTC | CASKTAYEQYF
TRBJ1-5 | NA | TRBV5-6 | TRBD1 | TGTGCCAGCAGTTTTGGACAGGTTGGGGGAAAGAATCAGCCCCAGCATTTT | CASSFGQVGGKNQPQHF
TRBJ1-5 | NA | TRBV6-5 | NA | TGTGCCAGCAGTTACACGTCAGGGGGCAATCAGCCCCAGCATTTT | CASSYTSGGNQPQHF